What follows is one T cell receptor beta chain and its context. CDR1 and CDR2 from the germline V gene are ENHRY and SYGVKD. This CDR3 has 13 amino acids. The V end lost 7 bases, the J end lost 6 bases, and 12 bases lay between the germline ends. This entry comes from a study of blood T cell repertoires in COVID-19. Study at large: Acute and convalescent COVID-19 samples came from the United States, Italy and Spain. PBMCs, B-cell-depleted T cells, or T cells were the source of the cDNA or gDNA that made up the material.

Original processing notes: It was from reference gene primer amplification that nucleated cell counts were estimated. Data came from immunoSEQ multiplex PCR; TCRdb stores just in-frame clones and leaves some out. That table furnishes V, J and clone size, whereas the DNA furnished D and trimming. The sample carries over 350,000 clones, 86% recorded once. The receptor comes from a woman aged 30 to 39 with active or convalescent COVID-19. This sequence joins TRBV10-3 and TRBJ2-2; possibly TRBD2 for D (6 bases). What was sequenced was peripheral blood. CDR3 DNA sequence: TGTGCCATCACAGGAGGAGGGTCCGGGGAGCTGTTTTTT. Translated, it gives CAITGGGSGELFF.